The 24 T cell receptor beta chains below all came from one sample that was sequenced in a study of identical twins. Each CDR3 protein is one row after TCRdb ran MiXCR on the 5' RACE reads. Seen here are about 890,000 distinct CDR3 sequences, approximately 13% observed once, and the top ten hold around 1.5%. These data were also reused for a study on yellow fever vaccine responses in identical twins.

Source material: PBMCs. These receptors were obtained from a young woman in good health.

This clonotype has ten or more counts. DNA of the CDR3: TGCAGTGCCTCCAAGGGGGAGACCCAGTACTTC. Protein product: CSASKGETQYF. The rearrangement joins TRBV20-1 to TRBJ2-5; the D gene is possibly TRBD1 (5 bases). V was shortened by 6 bases and J by 5 bases, with 10 bases between the two germline ends. The CDR3 is 11 residues long. Germline V CDR1 and CDR2: DFQATT, SNEGSKA (reference sequence).

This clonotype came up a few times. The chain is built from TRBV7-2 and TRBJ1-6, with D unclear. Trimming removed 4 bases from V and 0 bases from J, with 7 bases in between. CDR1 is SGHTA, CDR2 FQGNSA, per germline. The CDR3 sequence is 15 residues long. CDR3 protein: CASSSPSSYNSPLHF. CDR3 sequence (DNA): TGTGCCAGCAGCTCGCCGAGCTCCTATAATTCACCCCTCCACTTT.

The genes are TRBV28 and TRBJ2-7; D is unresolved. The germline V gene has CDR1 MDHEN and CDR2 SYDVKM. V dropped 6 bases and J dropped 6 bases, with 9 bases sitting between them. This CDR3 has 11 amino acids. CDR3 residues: CASRSRIEQYF. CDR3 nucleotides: TGTGCCAGCAGAAGCAGGATCGAGCAGTACTTC.

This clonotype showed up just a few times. In DNA form, the CDR3 reads TGTGCCAGCAGTTTTCGAACCATCTACAATGAGCAGTTCTTC. Its translation: CASSFRTIYNEQFF. The rearrangement joins TRBV12-3 or TRBV12-4 to TRBJ2-1; no reliable D call. This CDR3 is built from 14 residues. The ends were cut back, 3 bases at V and 3 bases at J, with 9 bases in the middle.

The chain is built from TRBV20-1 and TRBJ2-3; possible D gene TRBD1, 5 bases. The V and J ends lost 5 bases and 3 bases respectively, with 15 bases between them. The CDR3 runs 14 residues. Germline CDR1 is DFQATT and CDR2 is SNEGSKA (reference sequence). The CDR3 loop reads CSASGFGWTDTQYF. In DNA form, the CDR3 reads TGCAGTGCTTCAGGGTTCGGGTGGACAGATACGCAGTATTTT.

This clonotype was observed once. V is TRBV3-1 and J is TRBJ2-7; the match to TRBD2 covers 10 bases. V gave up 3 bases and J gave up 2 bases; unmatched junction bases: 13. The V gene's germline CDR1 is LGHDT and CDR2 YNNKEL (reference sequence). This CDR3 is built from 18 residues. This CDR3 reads CASSQEWETSGPTYEQYF. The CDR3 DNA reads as TGTGCCAGCAGCCAGGAGTGGGAGACTAGCGGGCCTACCTACGAGCAGTACTTC.

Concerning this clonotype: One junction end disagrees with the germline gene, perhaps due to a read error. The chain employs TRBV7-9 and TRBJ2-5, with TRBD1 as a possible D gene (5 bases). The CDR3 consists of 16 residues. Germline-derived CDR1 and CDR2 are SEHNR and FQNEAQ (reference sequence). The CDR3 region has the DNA TGTGCCAGCAGCTTTCGTTATCTACAGGCTGAAGAGGCCCAGTACTTC. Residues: CASSFRYLQAEEAQYF.

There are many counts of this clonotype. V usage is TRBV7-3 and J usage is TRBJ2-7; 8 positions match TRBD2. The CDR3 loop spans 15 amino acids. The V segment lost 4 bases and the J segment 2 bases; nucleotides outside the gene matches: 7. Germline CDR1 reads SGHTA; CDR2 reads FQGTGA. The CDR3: CASSSIAGTPYEQYF. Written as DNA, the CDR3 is TGTGCCAGCAGCTCCATAGCGGGAACTCCCTACGAGCAGTACTTC.

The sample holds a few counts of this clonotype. The CDR3 is CASSPGWDFEEKLFF. The CDR3 DNA sequence: TGTGCCAGCAGCCCAGGTTGGGACTTCGAGGAAAAACTGTTTTTT. V and J are TRBV7-9 and TRBJ1-4; weak D call: TRBD1 (5 bases). Germline V gives CDR1 SEHNR, CDR2 FQNEAQ (reference sequence). With 5 bases removed from V and 8 bases from J, the gap between germline ends came to 18 bases. CDR3 length: 15 amino acids.

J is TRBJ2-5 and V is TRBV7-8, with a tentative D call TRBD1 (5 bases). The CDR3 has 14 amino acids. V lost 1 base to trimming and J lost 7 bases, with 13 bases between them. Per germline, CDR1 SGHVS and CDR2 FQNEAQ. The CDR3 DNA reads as TGTGCCAGCAGCTTAGACGGCAGGGTGGGGACCCAGTACTTC. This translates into CASSLDGRVGTQYF.

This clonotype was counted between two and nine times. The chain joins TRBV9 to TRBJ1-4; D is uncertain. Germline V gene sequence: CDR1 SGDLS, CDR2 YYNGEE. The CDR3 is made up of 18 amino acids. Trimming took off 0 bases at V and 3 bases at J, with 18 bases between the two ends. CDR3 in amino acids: CASSVAPLAWPANEKLFF. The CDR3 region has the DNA TGTGCCAGCAGCGTAGCTCCCCTAGCTTGGCCAGCTAATGAAAAACTGTTTTTT.

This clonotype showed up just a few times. For the CDR3, the DNA is TGTGCCATCAGGACTAGCGGGAGCGAAACGAACACCGGGGAGCTGTTTTTT. It specifies CAIRTSGSETNTGELFF. The genes are TRBV10-3 and TRBJ2-2; 12 bases match TRBD2. This CDR3 has 17 amino acids. CDR1 and CDR2 from the germline V gene are ENHRY and SYGVKD. The V segment lost 6 bases and the J segment 0 bases; nucleotides outside the gene matches: 5.

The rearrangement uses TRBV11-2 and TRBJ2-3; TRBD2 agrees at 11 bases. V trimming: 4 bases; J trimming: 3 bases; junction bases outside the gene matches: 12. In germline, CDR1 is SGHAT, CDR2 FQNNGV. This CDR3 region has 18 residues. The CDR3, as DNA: TGTGCCAGCAGCTCCACGCTGGCTAGCGGGGGGAGGACAGATACGCAGTATTTT. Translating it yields CASSSTLASGGRTDTQYF.

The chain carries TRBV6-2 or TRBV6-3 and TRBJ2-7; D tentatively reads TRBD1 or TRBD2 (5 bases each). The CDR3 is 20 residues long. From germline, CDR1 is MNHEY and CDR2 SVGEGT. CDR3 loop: CVSSYSRGEKARLRTYEQYV. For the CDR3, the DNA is TGTGTCAGCAGTTACTCGAGGGGAGAAAAAGCCCGACTGAGAACCTACGAGCAGTACGTC.

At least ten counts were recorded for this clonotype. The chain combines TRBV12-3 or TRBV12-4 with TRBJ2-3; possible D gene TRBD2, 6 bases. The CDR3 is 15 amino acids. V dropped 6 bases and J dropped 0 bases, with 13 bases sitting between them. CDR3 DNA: TGTGCCAGCAGCCTCACTAGCTCAAGCACAGATACGCAGTATTTT. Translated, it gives CASSLTSSSTDTQYF.

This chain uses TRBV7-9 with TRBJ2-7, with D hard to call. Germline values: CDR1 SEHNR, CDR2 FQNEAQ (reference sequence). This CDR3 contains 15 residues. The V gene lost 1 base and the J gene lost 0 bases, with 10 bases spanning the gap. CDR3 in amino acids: CASSLGAYVSYEQYF. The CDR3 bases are TGTGCCAGCAGCTTAGGGGCCTACGTCTCCTACGAGCAGTACTTC.

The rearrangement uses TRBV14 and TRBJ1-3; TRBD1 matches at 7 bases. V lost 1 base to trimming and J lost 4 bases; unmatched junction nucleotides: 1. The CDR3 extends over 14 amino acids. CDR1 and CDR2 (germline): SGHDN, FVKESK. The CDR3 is CASSQATGGNTIYF. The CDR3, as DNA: TGTGCCAGCAGCCAAGCGACAGGGGGAAACACCATATATTTT.

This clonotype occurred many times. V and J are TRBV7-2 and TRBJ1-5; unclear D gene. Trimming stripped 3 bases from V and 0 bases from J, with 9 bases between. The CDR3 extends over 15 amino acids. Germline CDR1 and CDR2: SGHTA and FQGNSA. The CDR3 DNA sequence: TGTGCCAGCAGCTTGGGCAGCTATAGCAATCAGCCCCAGCATTTT. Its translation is CASSLGSYSNQPQHF.

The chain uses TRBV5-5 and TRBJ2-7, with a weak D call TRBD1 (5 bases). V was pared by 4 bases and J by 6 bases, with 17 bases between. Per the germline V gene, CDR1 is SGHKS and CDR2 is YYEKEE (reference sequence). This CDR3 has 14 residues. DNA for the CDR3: TGTGCCAGCAGCACGACAGCCATCTCCGGCGAGCAGTACGTC. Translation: CASSTTAISGEQYV.

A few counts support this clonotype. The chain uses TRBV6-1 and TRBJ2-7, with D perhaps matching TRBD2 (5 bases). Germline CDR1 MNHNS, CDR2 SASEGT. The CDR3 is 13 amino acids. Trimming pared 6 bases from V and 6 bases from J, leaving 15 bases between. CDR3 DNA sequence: TGTGCCAGCAGCCACGGGGAATCTGGCGAGCAGTACTTC. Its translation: CASSHGESGEQYF.

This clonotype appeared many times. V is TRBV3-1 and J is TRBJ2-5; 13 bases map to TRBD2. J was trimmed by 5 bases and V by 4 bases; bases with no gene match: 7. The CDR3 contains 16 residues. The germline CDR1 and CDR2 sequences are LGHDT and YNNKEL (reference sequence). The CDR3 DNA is TGTGCCAGCAGCCCCAGGACTAGCGGGAGCAGGGAGACCCAGTACTTC. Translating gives CASSPRTSGSRETQYF.

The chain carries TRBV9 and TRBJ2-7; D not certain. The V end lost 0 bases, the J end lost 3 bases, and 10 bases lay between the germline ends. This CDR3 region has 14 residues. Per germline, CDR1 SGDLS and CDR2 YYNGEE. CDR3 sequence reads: CASSVGNGDYEQYF. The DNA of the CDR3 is TGTGCCAGCAGCGTAGGGAATGGGGACTACGAGCAGTACTTC.

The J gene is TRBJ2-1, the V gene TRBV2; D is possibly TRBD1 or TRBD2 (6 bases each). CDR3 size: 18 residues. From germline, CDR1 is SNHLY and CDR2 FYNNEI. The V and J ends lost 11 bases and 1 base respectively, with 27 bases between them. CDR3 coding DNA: TGTGCCTTCAGTTTAAGGGGGGCTGAGCGGGTTTCCTACAATGAGCAGTTCTTC. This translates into CAFSLRGAERVSYNEQFF. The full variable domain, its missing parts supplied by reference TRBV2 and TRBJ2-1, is EPEVTQTPSHQVTQMGQEVILRCVPISNHLYFYWYRQILGQKVEFLVSFYNNEISEKSEIFDDQFSVERPDGSNFTLKIRSTKLEDSAMYFCAFSLRGAERVSYNEQFFGPGTRLTVL.

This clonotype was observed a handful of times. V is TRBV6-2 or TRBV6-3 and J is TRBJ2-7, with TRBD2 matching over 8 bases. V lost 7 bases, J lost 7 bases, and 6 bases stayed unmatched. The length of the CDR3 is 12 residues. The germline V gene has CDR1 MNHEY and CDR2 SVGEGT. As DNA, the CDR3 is TGTGCCAGCATCTCTCTAGCGGGTGAGCAGTACTTC. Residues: CASISLAGEQYF.